This T cell receptor (beta chain) stems from a study of Tregs in tolerant kidney transplant recipients. Study-wide results and caveats: Findings come from small patient numbers and require larger validation. Biological reproducibility was not directly addressed, but technical replication error appeared minimal.

TCRdb's table, derived via immunoSEQ multiplex PCR, lists solely in-frame clones and lacks some. This sample has just under 65,000 clones, with 95% to 98% found just once. In its sample, this clone was seen once. Its antigen is undetermined. This CDR3 is built from 15 residues. Germline CDR1 SNHLY, CDR2 FYNNEI. The V end lost 6 bases, the J end lost 6 bases, and 18 bases lay between the germline ends. The clonotype originates from a human donor who received a combined kidney and bone marrow transplant. This sequence joins TRBV2 and TRBJ1-5; weak D call: TRBD1 (6 bases). This material consisted of Tregs from blood, taken before the transplant. CDR3 nucleotide sequence: TGTGCCAGCAGCGCAGACGGGGGGGCAGGTCAGCCCCAGCATTTT. Encoded protein: CASSADGGAGQPQHF.